Following are 15 T cell receptor beta chains from one sample sequenced in a study of control samples from healthy donors and cancer patients. Sequenced by immunoSEQ multiplex PCR; TCRdb stores in-frame clones only, minus some. Of 150,000 or so clones listed, just under 95% are singletons. Sequenced sample: PBMCs. The origin of the receptors is a man in his sixties with colorectal cancer.

This clone was seen only a few times. The J gene is TRBJ2-3, the V gene TRBV7-2; TRBD1 might be the D (6 bases). CDR3 length: 15 amino acids. Trimming cost V 3 bases and J 1 base, with 11 bases left between them. From germline, CDR1 is SGHTA and CDR2 FQGNSA. The chain's CDR3 is CASSFGGHGTDTQYF. The CDR3 region has the DNA TGTGCCAGCAGCTTTGGGGGACATGGCACAGATACGCAGTATTTT.

The chain links TRBV29-1 to TRBJ1-2, with D perhaps matching TRBD1 (5 bases). Trimming left V 7 bases short and J 4 bases short, with 16 bases between. Germline V gene data show CDR1 as SQVTM and CDR2 as ANQGSEA. The CDR3 totals 13 residues. The CDR3 loop reads CSARDLEAYGYTF. The CDR3, as DNA: TGCAGCGCGCGGGACTTAGAGGCCTATGGCTACACCTTC. The complete variable domain, with remaining parts taken from reference TRBV29-1 and TRBJ1-2, reads SAVISQKPSRDICQRGTSLTIQCQVDSQVTMMFWYRQQPGQSLTLIATANQGSEATYESGFVIDKFPISRPNLTFSTLTVSNMSPEDSSIYLCSARDLEAYGYTFGSGTRLTVV.

This rearrangement joins TRBV19 to TRBJ1-5; D possibly corresponds to TRBD1 (5 bases). Germline values: CDR1 LNHDA, CDR2 SQIVND (reference sequence). Trimming left V 6 bases short and J 0 bases short, with 12 bases between. This CDR3 spans 15 amino acids. This CDR3 is CASSRQGDSNQPQHF. The CDR3 DNA sequence: TGTGCCAGTAGCCGGCAGGGTGATAGCAATCAGCCCCAGCATTTT.

This chain joins TRBV4-2 and TRBJ1-6; D is unresolved. Germline CDR1 LGHNA, CDR2 YNFKEQ. This CDR3 contains 15 residues. V dropped 1 base and J dropped 7 bases, with 11 bases sitting between them. The CDR3 DNA reads as TGTGCCAGCAGCCAAGGAGGCCAGAAAAATTCACCCCTCCACTTT. Protein sequence: CASSQGGQKNSPLHF.

This chain uses TRBV15 with TRBJ2-1; TRBD2 matches 8 bases. V lost 3 bases, J lost 8 bases, and 6 bases stayed unmatched. The CDR3 is 14 amino acids. Germline CDR1 reads LNHNV; CDR2 reads YYDKDF (reference sequence). The CDR3: CATSRRTSFHEQFF. As DNA, the CDR3 is TGTGCCACCAGCAGGAGGACTAGCTTCCATGAGCAGTTCTTC.

The chain combines TRBV7-9 with TRBJ1-1; D perhaps matches TRBD1 (5 bases). Per germline, CDR1 SEHNR and CDR2 FQNEAQ (reference sequence). The CDR3 is 14 amino acids. The germline V and J ends were trimmed by 3 bases and 3 bases, with 11 bases remaining between them. The CDR3 DNA is TGTGCCAGCAGCTTGGGTCGGGGGGACACTGAAGCTTTCTTT. Translated, it gives CASSLGRGDTEAFF.

V and J are TRBV19 and TRBJ1-5; possible D gene TRBD1, 6 bases. CDR1 LNHDA and CDR2 SQIVND come from the germline V gene (reference sequence). The CDR3 runs 15 residues. Trimming removed 7 bases from V and 4 bases from J, with 17 bases in between. CDR3 loop: CASTRLDSENQPQHF. Written as DNA, the CDR3 is TGTGCCAGTACCAGGCTGGACAGCGAGAATCAGCCCCAGCATTTT.

The rearrangement uses TRBV5-8 and TRBJ1-3, with D maybe TRBD1 (6 bases). Germline CDR1 and CDR2: SGHTS and YDEGEE. V lost 1 base, J lost 1 base, and 9 bases lay in between. The CDR3 extends over 15 amino acids. This CDR3 is CASSLRGKSGNTIYF. The CDR3 DNA follows: TGTGCCAGCAGCTTGAGGGGGAAATCTGGAAACACCATATATTTT. The entire variable domain, with the rest obtained from reference TRBV5-8 and TRBJ1-3, is as follows: EAGVTQSPTHLIKTRGQQATLRCSPISGHTSVYWYQQALGLGLQFLLWYDEGEERNRGNFPPRFSGRQFPNYSSELNVNALELEDSALYLCASSLRGKSGNTIYFGEGSWLTVV.

The chain carries TRBV7-9 and TRBJ1-4; 7 nucleotides line up with TRBD1. Germline trimming cut 5 bases from V and 5 bases from J; bases unmatched to any gene: 14. There are 17 residues in the CDR3. The germline CDR1 and CDR2 sequences are SEHNR and FQNEAQ (reference sequence). DNA of the CDR3: TGTGCCAGCAGCCCCTTGAGGGGGCCGACCGCAAATGAAAAACTGTTTTTT. This gives the protein CASSPLRGPTANEKLFF.

The CDR3 sequence is CATRRGYYGYTF. CDR3 sequence (DNA): TGTGCCACCCGGCGGGGGTACTATGGCTACACCTTC. The chain uses TRBV6-5 and TRBJ1-2, with D perhaps matching TRBD1 (5 bases). Germline CDR1 reads MNHEY; CDR2 reads SVGAGI. V lost 10 bases and J 3 bases, leaving 12 bases between the germline ends. The CDR3 loop spans 12 amino acids.

The CDR3: CASSLIPNGNEQFF. CDR3 sequence (DNA): TGTGCCAGCAGCTTAATACCCAACGGGAATGAGCAGTTCTTC. The chain combines TRBV7-2 with TRBJ2-1; D gene unclear. Germline CDR1 and CDR2: SGHTA and FQGNSA. The V end lost 2 bases, the J end lost 7 bases, and 12 bases lay between the germline ends. The CDR3 length is 14 residues.

J is TRBJ2-1 and V is TRBV29-1; TRBD1 might be the D (6 bases). V shed 4 bases and J shed 8 bases, with 15 bases lying between them. The CDR3 runs to 13 residues. Per the germline V gene, CDR1 is SQVTM and CDR2 is ANQGSEA. In nucleotides, the CDR3 is TGCAGCGTTGGAGGGGGTCGGTTGTATGAGCAGTTCTTC. Protein: CSVGGGRLYEQFF.

This clone has just one count. The chain has TRBV18 and TRBJ1-1, with D uncertain. Trimming cost V 0 bases and J 2 bases, with 10 bases left between them. Germline V gene sequence: CDR1 KGHSH, CDR2 LQKENI. This CDR3 is 15 amino acids long. The CDR3 loop reads CASSPPSVQNTEAFF. As DNA, the CDR3 is TGTGCCAGCTCACCACCGTCGGTGCAAAACACTGAAGCTTTCTTT.

This rearrangement joins TRBV20-1 to TRBJ1-2; TRBD1 might be the D (5 bases). The CDR3 length is 13 residues. Deletions cut 3 bases from V and 8 bases from J, with 16 bases between. Germline V gene lookup returns CDR1 DFQATT and CDR2 SNEGSKA (reference sequence). Here the CDR3 DNA reads TGCAGTGCTAGTGCGACAGCAAAAGAGGGCTACACCTTC. This codes for CSASATAKEGYTF.

The V call is TRBV5-5, the J call TRBJ1-2; TRBD1 aligns across 8 bases. The CDR3 spans 17 residues. The V gene end was trimmed by 0 bases and the J gene end by 5 bases; junction bases not matched to a gene: 12. The germline CDR1 and CDR2 sequences are SGHKS and YYEKEE (reference sequence). The CDR3, as DNA: TGTGCCAGCAGCTTGGGACAGGGGTCAACCACGGGGTATGGCTACACCTTC. Translating it yields CASSLGQGSTTGYGYTF.